The rows below give T cell receptor beta chains drawn from one sample of a study of identical twins. TCRdb ran MiXCR on the 5' RACE reads and lists one entry per CDR3 protein. The table includes under 350,000 distinct CDR3 sequences, just under 9.5% detected once. These data were also reused for a study on yellow fever vaccine responses in identical twins.

Sequenced sample: CD8+ T cells sorted from blood. All receptors derive from a young woman in good health. Both conserved end residues are part of each CDR3. D genes are given only for firm matches. Clone size appears in some rows only: once, few, many, or a class for an expanded clone.

J | size | V | D | CDR3 | DNA
TRBJ2-1 | many | TRBV7-3 | TRBD2 | CASSLRGGGLDEQFF | TGTGCCAGCAGCCTCAGAGGCGGGGGGTTAGATGAGCAGTTCTTC
TRBJ2-7 | few | TRBV7-2 | NA | CASSLEQGGEQYF | TGTGCCAGCAGCTTAGAACAGGGCGGCGAGCAGTACTTC
TRBJ2-7 | NA | TRBV6-5 | NA | CASSYSVGVGDEQYF | TGTGCCAGCAGTTACTCTGTCGGGGTAGGCGACGAGCAGTACTTC
TRBJ2-7 | many | TRBV7-9 | NA | CASSPSAYEQYF | TGTGCCAGCAGCCCTTCCGCCTACGAGCAGTACTTC
TRBJ2-4 | NA | TRBV7-2 | TRBD1 | CASSLFGTGKNIQYF | TGTGCCAGCAGCTTATTCGGGACAGGGAAAAACATTCAGTACTTC
TRBJ2-3 | many | TRBV20-1 | NA | CSARAKERSSTDTQYF | TGCAGTGCTCGCGCCAAAGAGAGGTCTAGCACAGATACGCAGTATTTT
TRBJ2-7 | many | TRBV10-3 | NA | CASKDGSSYEQYF | TGTGCCAGCAAGGACGGCAGCTCCTACGAGCAGTACTTC
TRBJ2-7 | many | TRBV7-2 | TRBD2 | CAVRVAGTYEQYF | TGTGCCGTTAGGGTAGCGGGTACCTACGAGCAGTACTTC
TRBJ2-7 | few | TRBV7-9 | NA | CASSPPVAYEQYF | TGTGCCAGCAGCCCCCCGGTCGCCTACGAGCAGTACTTC
TRBJ1-1 | few | TRBV7-9 | NA | CASSLAQGMNTEAFF | TGTGCCAGCAGCTTAGCGCAGGGTATGAACACTGAAGCTTTCTTT
TRBJ2-2 | NA | TRBV18 | NA | CASSPGYAEVFF | TGTGCCAGCTCACCGGGTTATGCGGAGGTGTTTTTT
TRBJ2-1 | few | TRBV7-8 | TRBD2 | CASSFSAGDSDEQFF | TGTGCCAGCAGCTTTAGTGCGGGGGATAGCGATGAGCAGTTCTTC
TRBJ2-1 | NA | TRBV7-9 | NA | CASSWDRNNEQFF | TGTGCCAGCAGCTGGGACCGCAACAATGAGCAGTTCTTC
TRBJ2-3 | few | TRBV6-5 | NA | CASSYPGPLTGDTQYF | TGTGCCAGCAGTTACCCGGGACCGTTGACGGGGGATACGCAGTATTTT
TRBJ2-1 | few | TRBV20-1 | TRBD2 | CSARGTSGDYNEQFF | TGCAGTGCTAGGGGGACTAGCGGGGACTACAATGAGCAGTTCTTC
TRBJ2-7 | NA | TRBV29-1 | NA | CSVRVMDLYEQYF | TGCAGCGTCCGGGTCATGGACCTCTACGAGCAGTACTTC
TRBJ2-1 | NA | TRBV27 | TRBD1 | CASSSGQPSYNEQFF | TGTGCCAGCAGTTCGGGACAGCCCTCCTACAATGAGCAGTTCTTC
TRBJ2-3 | few | TRBV5-5 | NA | CASSFGTEGITDTQYF | TGTGCCAGCAGCTTCGGGACTGAGGGGATCACAGATACGCAGTATTTT
TRBJ2-2 | many | TRBV28 | TRBD2 | CASSRLARGELFF | TGTGCCAGCAGTCGACTAGCCCGCGGGGAGCTGTTTTTT
TRBJ2-4 | NA | TRBV9 | NA | CASSPGIEAKNIQYF | TGTGCCAGCAGCCCGGGTATAGAAGCCAAAAACATTCAGTACTTC
TRBJ1-6 | many | TRBV12-3/TRBV12-4 | NA | CASRPQDSPLHF | TGTGCCAGCAGACCACAGGATTCACCCCTCCACTTT
TRBJ2-4 | many | TRBV7-2 | NA | CASSLDPPHIRGIQYF | TGTGCCAGCAGCTTAGATCCACCCCACATTAGGGGCATTCAGTACTTC
TRBJ1-1 | many | TRBV29-1 | NA | CSVGSGPEAFF | TGCAGCGTTGGATCAGGTCCTGAAGCTTTCTTT
TRBJ2-2 | few | TRBV2 | NA | CASSDLPIPRETGELFF | TGTGCCAGCAGTGACCTTCCCATTCCCCGGGAAACCGGGGAGCTGTTTTTT
TRBJ2-2 | many | TRBV5-1 | NA | CASSLDPTNTGELFF | TGCGCCAGCAGCTTGGATCCGACGAACACCGGGGAGCTGTTTTTT
TRBJ2-4 | few | TRBV7-2 | TRBD2 | CASRSSGQNIQYF | TGTGCCAGCAGATCTAGCGGGCAAAACATTCAGTACTTC
TRBJ1-1 | many | TRBV29-1 | TRBD1 | CSAAWPTGDPNTEAFF | TGCAGCGCTGCCTGGCCCACAGGGGACCCGAACACTGAAGCTTTCTTT
TRBJ2-3 | NA | TRBV29-1 | NA | CSVDVLADTQYF | TGCAGCGTTGATGTTCTAGCGGATACGCAGTATTTT
TRBJ2-1 | few | TRBV5-1 | NA | CASTPETYNEQFF | TGCGCCAGCACCCCGGAAACCTACAATGAGCAGTTCTTC
TRBJ2-2 | few | TRBV16 | NA | CASSQGTRVQELFF | TGTGCCAGCAGCCAAGGGACAAGGGTCCAGGAGCTGTTTTTT
TRBJ2-4 | few | TRBV6-1 | NA | CASRMRTAKNIQYF | TGTGCCAGCAGGATGAGGACCGCCAAAAACATTCAGTACTTC
TRBJ2-1 | NA | TRBV11-1 | TRBD2 | CASSPSTKSSGLYNEQFF | TGTGCCAGCAGCCCCTCGACTAAATCTAGCGGGTTGTACAATGAGCAGTTCTTC
TRBJ2-2 | NA | TRBV2 | NA | CASMGGTGELFFF | NA
TRBJ2-5 | NA | TRBV20-1 | TRBD2 | CSARVRGEWETQYF | TGCAGTGCTAGAGTCCGGGGGGAGTGGGAGACCCAGTACTTC
TRBJ1-5 | NA | TRBV5-6 | NA | CASSFGRGGPRPQHF | TGTGCCAGCAGCTTTGGGCGGGGGGGGCCTAGGCCCCAGCATTTT
TRBJ2-7 | many | TRBV29-1 | TRBD2 | CSVDGGGTYEQYF | TGCAGCGTTGATGGCGGGGGGACCTACGAGCAGTACTTC
TRBJ2-3 | NA | TRBV20-1 | TRBD2 | CSASLAGGRFTDTQYF | TGCAGTGCTAGCCTAGCGGGGGGCCGTTTCACAGATACGCAGTATTTT
TRBJ1-6 | NA | TRBV12-3/TRBV12-4 | NA | CASSGGRPGNSPLHF | TGTGCCAGCAGTGGGGGTCGGCCGGGCAATTCACCCCTCCACTTT
TRBJ2-5 | few | TRBV7-3 | NA | CASSFGGPRGSQETQYF | TGTGCCAGCAGCTTTGGGGGACCAAGAGGGAGTCAAGAGACCCAGTACTTC